This T cell receptor (beta chain) is drawn from a study of CD8+CD57+ T cells in acquired aplastic anemia. TCR beta VDJ and CDR3 were profiled, and genomic DNA was the template. TCRdb independently ran MiXCR on the reads; one entry per CDR3 protein. The sample carries 250,000 to 350,000 distinct CDR3 sequences, 45% to 65% recorded once. V dropped 7 bases and J dropped 3 bases, with 19 bases sitting between them. The length of the CDR3 is 16 residues. Sequencing input: sorted CD4+, CD8+, or CD8+CD57+ T cells (not recorded which) from PBMCs. The sequence derives from a human donor with severe aplastic anemia or a healthy control (not recorded which). This rearrangement joins TRBV12-3 or TRBV12-4 to TRBJ2-1; TRBD2 might be the D (5 bases). In DNA, the CDR3 is TGTGCCAGCACCCCCTCCAGGCTAGCAGGCTACAATGAGCAGTTCTTC. It yields the protein CASTPSRLAGYNEQFF.